Listed below are T cell receptor beta chains from one sample, sequenced in a study of regulatory and conventional T cells in RAG deficiency. Libraries were prepared by immunoSEQ multiplex PCR; TCRdb keeps only in-frame clonotypes and omits some of them. The sample includes about 8,500 clones, 80% of them seen just once. These data were also filed under a second study, of regulatory T cells.

Material: CD8+ T cells sorted from blood. The receptors were sampled from a human donor in good health. Both conserved end residues are part of each CDR3. The D gene is left open where the match is weak. Some rows have no size entry. The others give once, few or many, or a class for an expanded clone.

CDR3 DNA	CDR3 protein	J gene	V gene	D gene	clone size
TGTGCCAGTAGTATAGCGGACACTAACGAGCAGTACTTC	CASSIADTNEQYF	TRBJ2-7	TRBV19	.	.
TGTGCCAGCAGCTTATGGCGAGGGGGTTTTGAGCAGTACTTC	CASSLWRGGFEQYF	TRBJ2-7	TRBV7-2	.	once
TGCGCCAGCAGCTTGCAGGGGACTAGCCAAGAGACCCAGTACTTC	CASSLQGTSQETQYF	TRBJ2-5	TRBV5-1	TRBD2	.
TGCGCCAGCAGCTTGGTGGGCAGCATCTCCTCTGGAAACACCATATATTTT	CASSLVGSISSGNTIYF	TRBJ1-3	TRBV5-1	.	.
TGTGCCAGCAGTGAAGACGGGCCTGGCGGGGCGGGAAGGTACAATGAGCAGTTCTTC	CASSEDGPGGAGRYNEQFF	TRBJ2-1	TRBV2	.	.
TGTGCCAGCTCACTGGGACAGGGACACAATGAGCAGTTCTTC	CASSLGQGHNEQFF	TRBJ2-1	TRBV18	TRBD1	.
TGTGCCAGCAGCTTAGATAGGACAGGGATCGACTATGGCTACACCTTC	CASSLDRTGIDYGYTF	TRBJ1-2	TRBV11-2	TRBD1	.
TGTGCCAGCAGTGACAGGGGGCCTTGGACCTACGAGCAGTACTTC	CASSDRGPWTYEQYF	TRBJ2-7	TRBV6-1	TRBD1	.
TGTGCCAGCAGTTATTCGGTGCGGGATGAGCAGTTCTTC	CASSYSVRDEQFF	TRBJ2-1	TRBV6-6	.	.
TGCGCCAGCAGCCACAACACCGGGGAGCTGTTTTTT	CASSHNTGELFF	TRBJ2-2	TRBV4-1	.	medium-sized
TGTGCCAGCAGTGAAGCCCGGGGTTCCCCAGAGACCCAGTACTTC	CASSEARGSPETQYF	TRBJ2-5	TRBV2	.	.
TGTGCCAGCAGCCCCCAGGGCCTTAACACTGAAGCTTTCTTT	CASSPQGLNTEAFF	TRBJ1-1	TRBV5-6	.	.
TGTGCCAGCAGCCTCCGTGCGCGGGAGAGATTCAATGAGCAGTTCTTC	CASSLRARERFNEQFF	TRBJ2-1	TRBV7-2	TRBD2	few
TGTGCCAGTAGTATAGATAGAGGGTCGGGCACCGGGGAGCTGTTTTTT	CASSIDRGSGTGELFF	TRBJ2-2	TRBV19	.	.
TGTGCCAGCAGCCAAGATGGTACACACGGGGAGACCCAGTACTTC	CASSQDGTHGETQYF	TRBJ2-5	TRBV4-2	.	.
TGCAGTGCTAGTTACCTTGGGACCCAGTACTTC	CSASYLGTQYF	TRBJ2-5	TRBV20-1	.	.
TGTGCCAGCAGCAAAGGTGGACACCTAGCTTCCACCGGGGAGCTGTTTTTT	CASSKGGHLASTGELFF	TRBJ2-2	TRBV21-1	.	once
TGTGCCAGCAGCGAAGGGTCGTCTGAAGCTTTCTTT	CASSEGSSEAFF	TRBJ1-1	TRBV9	.	.
TGTGCCAGCAGACTAGCGGGAGCCACCGGGGAGCTGTTTTTT	CASRLAGATGELFF	TRBJ2-2	TRBV6-4	TRBD2	medium-sized
TGCGCCAGCAGCCTCCGTGGGGGACAGGGGGCCTACGAGCAGTACTTC	CASSLRGGQGAYEQYF	TRBJ2-7	TRBV4-1	TRBD1	.
TGCGCCAGCAGCCAAGATGTAGGTTCGGGGGCTTCAAGCACAGATACGCAGTATTTT	CASSQDVGSGASSTDTQYF	TRBJ2-3	TRBV4-1	.	.
TGTGCCACCAGCAGAGTGGGGGAAGGCTACGAGCAGTACTTC	CATSRVGEGYEQYF	TRBJ2-7	TRBV15	.	.
TGCGCCAGCAGCCAAGTTAACAGCGGCACTGAAGCTTTCTTT	CASSQVNSGTEAFF	TRBJ1-1	TRBV4-3	.	.
TGTGCCAGCAAGGGCAGCGGGAGCACAGATACGCAGTATTTT	CASKGSGSTDTQYF	TRBJ2-3	TRBV2	.	.
TGCAGCATCCCCTCGGGAGCGGGGCCGTCCAATGAGCAGTTCTTC	CSIPSGAGPSNEQFF	TRBJ2-1	TRBV29-1	TRBD2	.
TGTGCCAGCAGCTTAGGATCCCGACAGTTTAATAATTCACCCCTCCACTTT	CASSLGSRQFNNSPLHF	TRBJ1-6	TRBV7-9	.	once
TGTGCCAGCGGGACTAGCGGGGGGACTGGTGAGCAGTTCTTC	CASGTSGGTGEQFF	TRBJ2-1	TRBV19	TRBD2	.
TGTGCCAGCTCAAGAGGGTGGGGGGAGACCCAGTACTTC	CASSRGWGETQYF	TRBJ2-5	TRBV28	.	.
TGTGCCAGCAGCTTTGGGACAGCTTATGGCTACACCTTC	CASSFGTAYGYTF	TRBJ1-2	TRBV5-6	TRBD1	.
TGTGCCAGCAGTGAAGCACGCCGGAATAATTCACCCCTCCACTTT	CASSEARRNNSPLHF	TRBJ1-6	TRBV2	.	.
TGTGCCAGCAGCTTATCGGAGGGGGCTGGTGAAAAACTGTTTTTT	CASSLSEGAGEKLFF	TRBJ1-4	TRBV7-6	TRBD1	.
TGCGCCAGCAGCTTGGAGGGAGGGACTAACACTGAAGCTTTCTTT	CASSLEGGTNTEAFF	TRBJ1-1	TRBV5-1	.	.
TGTGCCAGTGGACAGGGGCCGAACACTGAAGCTTTCTTT	CASGQGPNTEAFF	TRBJ1-1	TRBV2	TRBD1	medium-sized
TGTGCCAGCAGCGTAGGTATGGGGATTCAGCCCCAGCATTTT	CASSVGMGIQPQHF	TRBJ1-5	TRBV9	.	.
TGTGCCAGCAGTGAAACCGCAGGGAACACTGAAGCTTTCTTT	CASSETAGNTEAFF	TRBJ1-1	TRBV2	.	.
TGTGCTAACAGGGCGGACACCGGGGAGCTGTTTTTT	CANRADTGELFF	TRBJ2-2	TRBV6-1	.	.
TGTGCCAGCAGCGTAGTTGCGGAGGGGAGCAATGAGCAGTTCTTC	CASSVVAEGSNEQFF	TRBJ2-1	TRBV9	.	.
TGTGCCAGCAGCTTAGCGACTGGCGGGGGGAGTAGGAATGAGCAGTTCTTC	CASSLATGGGSRNEQFF	TRBJ2-1	TRBV7-6	TRBD2	few
TGTGCCTGGAGCCAAAGCCTTACAGGGGGCCTCTATGGCTACACCTTC	CAWSQSLTGGLYGYTF	TRBJ1-2	TRBV30	TRBD1	.
TGTGCCAGCAGCCCGTCCCCCTCGGGGGGAGATACGCAGTATTTT	CASSPSPSGGDTQYF	TRBJ2-3	TRBV7-7	TRBD2	.
TGTGCCAGTAGTATCCTAGCGGGAGTTGTTAATGAGCAGTTCTTC	CASSILAGVVNEQFF	TRBJ2-1	TRBV19	TRBD2	.
TGTGCCAGCAGCTTAGGTTTTGGGGCCAACGTCCTGACTTTC	CASSLGFGANVLTF	TRBJ2-6	TRBV7-6	.	.
TGCGCCAGCAGTGAACCCGACAGGGATACGCAGTATTTT	CASSEPDRDTQYF	TRBJ2-3	TRBV10-1	.	.
TGTGCCAGTAGTTCCGGGACCTACGTTAGCGAGCAGTACTTC	CASSSGTYVSEQYF	TRBJ2-7	TRBV19	.	.
TGTGCCATCAGTCCGGGGAACAATGAGCAGTTCTTC	CAISPGNNEQFF	TRBJ2-1	TRBV10-3	.	.
TGTGCCACCAGCAGAGGGAGCGGGTGGGGGGAATCTGAGCAGTTCTTC	CATSRGSGWGESEQFF	TRBJ2-1	TRBV15	.	few
TGTGCCAGCCATCTTCGGACAGGGGGAAACACCGGGGAGCTGTTTTTT	CASHLRTGGNTGELFF	TRBJ2-2	TRBV2	TRBD1	.
TGCAGTGCTCGATTCGGGGACGAGCAGTACTTC	CSARFGDEQYF	TRBJ2-7	TRBV20-1	.	.
TGCGCCAGCAGCTTCACCGGGACTAGCGGGAGAAAGGAGAACAATGAGCAGTTCTTC	CASSFTGTSGRKENNEQFF	TRBJ2-1	TRBV5-1	TRBD2	.
TGTGCCAGCAGCGCTAGCGGAGGGGGCACCGGGGAGCTGTTTTTT	CASSASGGGTGELFF	TRBJ2-2	TRBV9	.	.
TGCGCCAGCAGCTTGGTCGCTAGCACAGATACGCAGTATTTT	CASSLVASTDTQYF	TRBJ2-3	TRBV5-1	.	.
TGTGCCAGCAGCTTAGGCCAGGGGTTGGGATACGAGCAGTACTTC	CASSLGQGLGYEQYF	TRBJ2-7	TRBV13	.	few
TGTGCCAGCAGCCTCAGCGGGCTGAGGAATGAGCAGTTCTTC	CASSLSGLRNEQFF	TRBJ2-1	TRBV7-9	.	.
TGTGCCAGCAGCGCAGCCATATTGGTGGGGGAAATGGGCACTGAAGCTTTCTTT	CASSAAILVGEMGTEAFF	TRBJ1-1	TRBV9	.	.
TGTGCCTGGACGGTGGCTAGCGGGCTCTCCTACGAGCAGTACTTC	CAWTVASGLSYEQYF	TRBJ2-7	TRBV30	TRBD2	.
TGTGCCAGCCAACACGGGGGGAACACTGAAGCTTTCTTT	CASQHGGNTEAFF	TRBJ1-1	TRBV19	.	.
TGTGCCAGCAGCGTACATAAGCTGGACAGGGAAGGCTACTATGGCTACACCTTC	CASSVHKLDREGYYGYTF	TRBJ1-2	TRBV9	TRBD1	few